This T cell receptor (beta chain) comes out of a study of shared clonotypes between healthy human individuals. This CDR3 region has 16 residues. Trimming at V came to 6 bases and at J to 5 bases, leaving 7 bases not matched to a gene. CDR1 is MNHEY, CDR2 SMNVEV, per germline (reference sequence). Study results and limitations: Donor scarcity curtailed the genetic and exposure-history diversity represented herein.

Produced via immunoSEQ multiplex PCR; TCRdb's table is partial and in-frame only. The sample lists about 460,000 clones, 70% to 80% occurring once. Note on this clone: The antigen remains unidentified.

Sequenced material: PBMCs. The origin of this receptor is a woman between 40 and 55 years old in good health. Some clones in this sample may be carry-over from other donors' samples. The V call is TRBV27, the J call TRBJ2-1; TRBD2 agrees at 13 bases. The CDR3 loop is CASSRLAGGIDNEQFF. The CDR3 nucleotides read TGTGCCAGCAGCCGACTAGCGGGAGGAATCGACAATGAGCAGTTCTTC.